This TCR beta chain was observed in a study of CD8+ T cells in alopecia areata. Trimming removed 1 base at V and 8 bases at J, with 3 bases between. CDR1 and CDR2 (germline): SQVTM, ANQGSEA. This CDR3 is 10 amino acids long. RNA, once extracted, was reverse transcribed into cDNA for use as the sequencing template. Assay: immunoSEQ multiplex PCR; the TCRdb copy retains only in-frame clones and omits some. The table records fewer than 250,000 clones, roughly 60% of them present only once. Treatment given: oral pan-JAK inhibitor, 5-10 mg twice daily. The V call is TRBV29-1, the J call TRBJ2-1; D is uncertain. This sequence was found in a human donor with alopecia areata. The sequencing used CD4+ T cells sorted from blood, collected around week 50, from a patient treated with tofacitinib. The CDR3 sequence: CSVEVDEQFF. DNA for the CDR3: TGCAGCGTTGAAGTGGATGAGCAGTTCTTC.